These T cell receptor beta chains were read from a single sample in a study of T cell changes during pregnancy in multiple sclerosis. TCRdb's table, derived via immunoSEQ multiplex PCR, lists solely in-frame clones and lacks some. The table lists about 40,000 clones, just over 90% of them singletons. The material sequenced was PBMCs (not recorded whether the cells were cultured). The origin of the receptors is a female donor with multiple sclerosis, enrolled in a pregnancy study. Both conserved end residues are part of each CDR3. Each record gives: V gene, D gene, clone size, J gene, CDR3 DNA, CDR3 protein. D genes are given only for firm matches. A clone size is listed for some rows: how often the clone was seen (once, few, many), or a class if it is expanded.

TRBV2,.,.,TRBJ2-1,TGTGCCAGCAGTGAACGGCAGTTCTTC,CASSERQFF
TRBV6-1,.,.,TRBJ2-4,TGTGCCAGCAGTGAAGTACTAGCCAAAAACATTCAGTACTTC,CASSEVLAKNIQYF
TRBV9,.,.,TRBJ2-7,TGTGCCAGCAGACCTCACCTGGCTGCGGGTGAGCAGTACTTC,CASRPHLAAGEQYF
TRBV28,.,.,TRBJ1-4,TGTGCCAGCACCGAGACAGCAACTAATGAAAAACTGTTTTTT,CASTETATNEKLFF
TRBV6-4,.,.,TRBJ1-1,TGTGCCAGCAGTGACTCACGGCAGATGAACACTGAAGCTTTCTTT,CASSDSRQMNTEAFF
TRBV4-2,.,.,TRBJ2-3,TGTGCCAGCAGCCAAGGAAAAGGGAGAGGGGCAGGCCCAGATACGCAGTATTTT,CASSQGKGRGAGPDTQYF
TRBV9,TRBD1,few,TRBJ1-4,TGTGCCAGCAGCGCCAGGACAGGGAACGAAAAACTGTTTTTT,CASSARTGNEKLFF
TRBV25-1,.,once,TRBJ2-1,TGTGCCAGCAGTGCCCGGACAGACCAATACAATGAGCAGTTCTTC,CASSARTDQYNEQFF
TRBV11-2,.,.,TRBJ2-7,TGTGCCAGCAGCTTAGGCAGGGTAGGGTACGAGCAGTACTTC,CASSLGRVGYEQYF
TRBV5-1,.,few,TRBJ1-2,TGCGCCAGCAGAAATAGCGGGGACGGCTACACCTTC,CASRNSGDGYTF
TRBV27,TRBD2,.,TRBJ2-1,TGTGCCAGCAGAGGACTAGCGGGGTACAATGAGCAGTTCTTC,CASRGLAGYNEQFF
TRBV15,.,.,TRBJ2-7,TGTGCCACCAGCAGAATCGGAGGGCCGGGGGAGCAGTACTTC,CATSRIGGPGEQYF
TRBV11-3,.,.,TRBJ2-4,TGTGCCAGCAGCTTAGAACGGCGAGTAGCCAAAAACATTCAGTACTTC,CASSLERRVAKNIQYF
TRBV30,TRBD2,.,TRBJ2-1,TGTGCCTGTAGCATAAGACTAGCATACAATGAGCAGTTCTTC,CACSIRLAYNEQFF
TRBV15,TRBD1,.,TRBJ1-5,TGTGCCACCACCCTTCGGACAGGGGGCCGTCAGCCCCAGCATTTT,CATTLRTGGRQPQHF
TRBV28,TRBD1,once,TRBJ1-2,TGTGCCAGCATCCCCCCGGGACAGGGCTATGGCTACACCTTC,CASIPPGQGYGYTF
TRBV19,TRBD1,.,TRBJ1-1,TGTGCCAGTAGCTTCAATTTAGGGGGCGGTGAAGCTTTCTTT,CASSFNLGGGEAFF
TRBV7-9,TRBD1,.,TRBJ1-2,TGTGCCAGCAGCCATTACGGACAGGGCCGAATTGGCTACACCTTC,CASSHYGQGRIGYTF
TRBV4-1,.,.,TRBJ1-2,TGCGCCAGCAGCCCCTCGGCCGGTATTGGGTATGGCTACACCTTC,CASSPSAGIGYGYTF
TRBV19,.,.,TRBJ2-3,TGTGCCAGTAGTATGGGAGGCGGGACGCATTTT,CASSMGGGTHF
TRBV4-2,TRBD1,.,TRBJ1-3,TGTGCCAGCAGCCAAGCCGGGACAGGAGAGAACACCATATATTTT,CASSQAGTGENTIYF
TRBV7-9,.,.,TRBJ2-5,TGTGCCAGCAGCCGACGAACAGAGACCCAGTACTTC,CASSRRTETQYF
TRBV10-1,.,.,TRBJ2-3,TGCGCCAGTAGTGGGGCCACAGATACGCAGTATTTT,CASSGATDTQYF
TRBV7-8,TRBD2,.,TRBJ2-3,TGTGCCAGCAGCTTAGTGTCCGGGACTAGCGGGAGGGGGCCCGCAGATACGCAGTATTTT,CASSLVSGTSGRGPADTQYF
TRBV30,.,.,TRBJ2-6,TGTGCCTGGAGTCGGAAATCCAGGGGCTCTGGGGCCAACGTCCTGACTTTC,CAWSRKSRGSGANVLTF
TRBV7-9,.,.,TRBJ2-1,TGTGCCAGCAGCTCTCCCAAAGGAGGGGGGTACAATGAGCAGTTCTTC,CASSSPKGGGYNEQFF
TRBV30,.,.,TRBJ1-2,TGTGCCTGGAGTGGGCCCAGGTCTAACTATGGCTACACCTTC,CAWSGPRSNYGYTF
TRBV11-2,.,.,TRBJ1-4,TGTGCCAGCAGCTTATTTCAGGGGATAGCAACTAATGAAAAACTGTTTTTT,CASSLFQGIATNEKLFF
TRBV2,.,.,TRBJ1-1,TGTGCCAGCAGTGGGTACTCCTCCCCCGAAGCTTTCTTT,CASSGYSSPEAFF
TRBV10-3,.,.,TRBJ2-3,TGTGCCATTGCCCAGAATGTAGATACGCAGTATTTT,CAIAQNVDTQYF
TRBV5-4,.,once,TRBJ2-5,TGTGCCAGCAGCTTGGCTTCGGCAGCACAAGAGACCCAGTACTTC,CASSLASAAQETQYF